This T cell receptor beta chain was captured by sequencing in a study of T cell responses to AZD1222 COVID-19 vaccine. Assay used: immunoSEQ multiplex PCR; TCRdb lists only in-frame clones, some missing. Of approximately 120,000 clones listed, around 87% are singletons. Germline assignment: CDR1 SGHNT and CDR2 YYREEE (reference sequence). Trimming removed 3 bases from V and 5 bases from J; junction bases left unmatched: 3. The CDR3 consists of 15 residues. The chain combines TRBV5-4 with TRBJ1-6; TRBD1 aligns across 9 bases. The sequence was obtained from an adult in good health. The sample in question was peripheral blood, obtained on day 0 of AZD1222 vaccination. The CDR3 nucleotides read TGTGCCAGCAGCTCCGGGACAGGGAATAATTCACCCCTCCACTTT. Translated, it gives CASSSGTGNNSPLHF.